The 14 T cell receptor beta chains in this list originate from one sample, sequenced in a study of radiation and T cells in renal cell carcinoma. Time point described: baseline pretreatment blood. Indicated treatment: 15 Gy SBRT to primary tumor, nephrectomy 4 weeks later. Profiling relied on immunoSEQ multiplex PCR, and the TCRdb table lists in-frame clones only, not all of them. The table lists 110,000 to 150,000 clones, roughly 80% of them singletons. Sample: blood, taken from a patient whose treatment included radiotherapy and nephrectomy. These receptors all stem from a woman between 50 and 59 years old with renal cell carcinoma.

The chain is built from TRBV14 and TRBJ1-2; D gene ambiguous. Trimming took 3 bases from V and 7 from J, leaving 15 bases between them. Germline-derived CDR1 and CDR2 are SGHDN and FVKESK. The length of the CDR3 is 14 residues. The CDR3, as DNA: TGTGCCAGCAGCCATGCCCGAGGAAGTGCTGGCTACACCTTC. Encoded protein: CASSHARGSAGYTF. Full variable domain (outside the CDR3, taken from reference TRBV14 and TRBJ1-2): EAGVTQFPSHSVIEKGQTVTLRCDPISGHDNLYWYRRVMGKEIKFLLHFVKESKQDESGMPNNRFLAERTGGTYSTLKVQPAELEDSGVYFCASSHARGSAGYTFGSGTRLTVV.

This clone occurred once. The chain has TRBV29-1 and TRBJ2-3; D is possibly TRBD1 (5 bases). The V end lost 4 bases, the J end lost 0 bases, and 11 bases lay between the germline ends. The CDR3 runs 14 residues. Germline CDR1 is SQVTM and CDR2 is ANQGSEA. CDR3 bases: TGCAGCGTTGGTGAAGGGGTAAGCACAGATACGCAGTATTTT. Amino acids: CSVGEGVSTDTQYF.

The V gene is TRBV9, the J gene TRBJ1-2, with 7 bases aligning to TRBD1. Trimming removed 4 bases from V and 4 bases from J; junction bases left unmatched: 7. CDR1 is SGDLS, CDR2 YYNGEE, per germline. The CDR3 sequence is 14 residues long. CDR3 coding DNA: TGTGCCAGCAGCTCGTTACAGGGGATCTATGGCTACACCTTC. Residues: CASSSLQGIYGYTF.

The CDR3 DNA sequence: TGTGCCAGCAGTGAACCCCGGCGGGGGCGCGGTTCACCCCTCCACTTT. This codes for CASSEPRRGRGSPLHF. V gene TRBV25-1 combines with J gene TRBJ1-6; D possibly corresponds to TRBD1 (6 bases). Trimming left V 2 bases short and J 9 bases short, with 17 bases between. CDR1 is MGHDK, CDR2 SYGVNS, per germline. The CDR3 runs 16 residues.

In its sample, this clone was seen a few times. V usage is TRBV29-1 and J usage is TRBJ2-5; D may be TRBD2 (5 bases). Germline V gives CDR1 SQVTM, CDR2 ANQGSEA. The CDR3 extends over 12 amino acids. V was cut by 6 bases and J by 3 bases, with 11 bases left in between. In DNA form, the CDR3 reads TGCAGCGTACGTGGGAGAGAAGAGACCCAGTACTTC. Translating gives CSVRGREETQYF.

This chain joins TRBV5-1 and TRBJ1-1, with 7 bases matching TRBD1. V shed 4 bases and J 5 bases; nucleotides not matched to a gene: 8. CDR1 is SGHRS, CDR2 YFSETQ, per germline. CDR3 size: 14 residues. CDR3 sequence (DNA): TGCGCCAGCAGCCAGGAGGGGGCAAGGACTGAAGCTTTCTTT. Translated, it gives CASSQEGARTEAFF.

V is TRBV6-6 and J is TRBJ1-2; TRBD1 is a possible D gene (5 bases). The CDR3 has 12 residues. V shed 4 bases and J shed 8 bases, with 11 bases lying between them. Germline V gene sequence: CDR1 MNHNY, CDR2 SVGAGI (reference sequence). In DNA form, the CDR3 reads TGTGCCAGCAGTTTGCAGGGAAGAGGCTACACCTTC. It encodes CASSLQGRGYTF.

With regard to this clone: One junction end disagrees with the germline gene, perhaps due to a read error. The chain carries TRBV25-1 and TRBJ1-1; weak D call: TRBD1 (5 bases). Germline CDR1 MGHDK, CDR2 SYGVNS. The CDR3 extends over 13 amino acids. The CDR3 nucleotides are TGTGCCGGCAGTGCTGCAGGGATGACTGAAGCTTTCTTT. This gives the protein CAGSAAGMTEAFF.

The rearrangement uses TRBV7-2 and TRBJ1-5; 8 bases agree with TRBD1. Germline CDR1 is SGHTA and CDR2 is FQGNSA. The V gene end was trimmed by 3 bases and the J gene end by 2 bases; junction bases not matched to a gene: 3. The CDR3 is 15 residues long. The CDR3 region has the DNA TGTGCCAGCAGCTTGGACAGGGTGGGCAATCAGCCCCAGCATTTT. It translates to CASSLDRVGNQPQHF.

This clone was seen only a few times. The chain combines TRBV19 with TRBJ1-1; no definite D call. Germline CDR1 is LNHDA and CDR2 is SQIVND (reference sequence). Trimming left V 4 bases short and J 1 base short, with 7 bases between. The CDR3 runs 13 residues. In nucleotides, the CDR3 is TGTGCCAGTAGTAAAGCGGGGAACACTGAAGCTTTCTTT. Translating gives CASSKAGNTEAFF.

The chain combines TRBV5-1 with TRBJ2-7; 7 bases agree with TRBD1. The CDR3 is made up of 16 amino acids. Unmatched junction bases numbered 12, after V lost 2 bases and J lost 4 bases. The V gene's germline CDR1 is SGHRS and CDR2 YFSETQ. CDR3 sequence (DNA): TGCGCCAGCAGCTTCCGGCTGGGACAGAGTTTGTACGAGCAGTACTTC. This gives the protein CASSFRLGQSLYEQYF.

The chain is built from TRBV6-5 and TRBJ1-6; perhaps TRBD1 as D (6 bases). CDR1 is MNHEY and CDR2 is SVGAGI in the germline V gene. The CDR3 is 16 residues long. Trimming removed 0 bases at V and 7 bases at J, with 13 bases between. The CDR3 sequence is CASSYSTGAGNSPLHF. CDR3 sequence (DNA): TGTGCCAGCAGTTACTCTACGGGGGCAGGGAATTCACCCCTCCACTTT.

In this sample, this clone turned up a few times. The chain has TRBV20-1 and TRBJ1-2, with TRBD1 as a possible D gene (6 bases). The CDR3 is 11 amino acids. Germline V lookup: CDR1 DFQATT, CDR2 SNEGSKA (reference sequence). V was shortened by 7 bases and J by 13 bases, with 19 bases between the two germline ends. CDR3 bases: TGCAGTGTTACCGGAACAGGGTATCCCACCTTC. This translates into CSVTGTGYPTF.

This chain connects TRBV28 to TRBJ1-1; D remains unclear. Between the trimmed V and J ends, which lost 5 bases and 6 bases, there was a span of 13 bases. Germline V gene data show CDR1 as MDHEN and CDR2 as SYDVKM. The CDR3 covers 13 residues. The CDR3 reads CASSSRSPPEAFF. The CDR3 region has the DNA TGTGCCAGCAGTAGTAGATCCCCCCCTGAAGCTTTCTTT.